This TCR beta chain was documented in a study of T cell changes during pregnancy in multiple sclerosis. The data were produced by immunoSEQ multiplex PCR, yet TCRdb's version contains in-frame clones alone and is incomplete. This table has some 39,000 clones, over 80% appearing once. This CDR3 has 13 amino acids. CDR1 is LNHDA, CDR2 SQIVND, per germline (reference sequence). The V and J ends lost 5 bases and 6 bases respectively, with 13 bases between them. This TCR was sampled from a female donor with multiple sclerosis, enrolled in a pregnancy study. The sequencing sample was made of PBMCs (not recorded whether the cells were cultured). The chain recombines TRBV19 with TRBJ1-1, with unresolved D. CDR3 loop: CASSRGLDAEAFF. The CDR3 DNA is TGTGCCAGTAGTCGAGGGCTTGACGCTGAAGCTTTCTTT.